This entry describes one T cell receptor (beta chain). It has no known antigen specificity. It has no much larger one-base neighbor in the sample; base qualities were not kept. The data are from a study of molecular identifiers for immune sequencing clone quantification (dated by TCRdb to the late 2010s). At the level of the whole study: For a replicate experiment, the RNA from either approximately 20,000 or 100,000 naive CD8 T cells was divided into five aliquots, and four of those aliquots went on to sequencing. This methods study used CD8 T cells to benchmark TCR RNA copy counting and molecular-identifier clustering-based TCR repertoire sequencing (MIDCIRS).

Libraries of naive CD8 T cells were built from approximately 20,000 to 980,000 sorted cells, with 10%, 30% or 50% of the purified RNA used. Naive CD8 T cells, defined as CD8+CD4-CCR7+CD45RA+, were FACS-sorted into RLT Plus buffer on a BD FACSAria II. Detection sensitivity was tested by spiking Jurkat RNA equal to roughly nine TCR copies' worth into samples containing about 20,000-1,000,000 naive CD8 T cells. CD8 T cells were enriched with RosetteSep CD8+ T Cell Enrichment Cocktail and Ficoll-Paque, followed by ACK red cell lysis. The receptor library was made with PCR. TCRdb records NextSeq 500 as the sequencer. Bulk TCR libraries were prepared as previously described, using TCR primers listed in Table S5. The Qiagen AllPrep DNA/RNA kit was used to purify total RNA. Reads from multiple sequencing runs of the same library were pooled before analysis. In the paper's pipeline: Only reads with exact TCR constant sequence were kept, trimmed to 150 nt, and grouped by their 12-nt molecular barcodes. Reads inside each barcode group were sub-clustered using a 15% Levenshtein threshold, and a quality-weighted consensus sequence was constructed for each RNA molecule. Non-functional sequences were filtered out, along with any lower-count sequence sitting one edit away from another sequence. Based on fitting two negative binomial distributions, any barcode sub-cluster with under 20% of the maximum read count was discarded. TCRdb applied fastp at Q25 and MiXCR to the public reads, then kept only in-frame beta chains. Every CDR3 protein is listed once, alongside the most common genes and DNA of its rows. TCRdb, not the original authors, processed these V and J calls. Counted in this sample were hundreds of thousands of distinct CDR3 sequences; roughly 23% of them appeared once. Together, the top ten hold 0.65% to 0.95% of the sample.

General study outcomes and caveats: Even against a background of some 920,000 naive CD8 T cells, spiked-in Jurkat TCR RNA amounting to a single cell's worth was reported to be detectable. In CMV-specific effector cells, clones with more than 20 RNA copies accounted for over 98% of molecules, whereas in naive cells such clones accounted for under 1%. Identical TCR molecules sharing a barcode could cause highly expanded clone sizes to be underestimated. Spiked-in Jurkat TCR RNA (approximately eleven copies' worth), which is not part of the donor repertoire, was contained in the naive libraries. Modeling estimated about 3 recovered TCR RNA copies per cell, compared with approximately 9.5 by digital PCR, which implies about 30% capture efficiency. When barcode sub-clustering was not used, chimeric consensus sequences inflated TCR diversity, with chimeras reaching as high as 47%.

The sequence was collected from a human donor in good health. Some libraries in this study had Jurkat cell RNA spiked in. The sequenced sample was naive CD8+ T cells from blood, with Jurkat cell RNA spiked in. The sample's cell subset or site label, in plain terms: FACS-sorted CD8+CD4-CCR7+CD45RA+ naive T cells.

CDR3 protein: CASSQNYQRGANEKLFF. The DNA is as follows: TGCGCCAGCAGCCAAAACTATCAACGGGGTGCTAATGAAAAACTGTTTTTT. The rearranged segments are TRBV4-3 and TRBJ1-4; a confident D gene designation cannot be given. Cut back by 2 bases and 3 bases, the V and J ends lie 16 bases apart. The CDR3 has 17 amino acids, counting the end cysteine and phenylalanine. The read is trimmed to its CDR3 DNA, 51 bases read in frame from base 1. The germline V gene encodes CDR1 LGHNA and CDR2 YSLEER.